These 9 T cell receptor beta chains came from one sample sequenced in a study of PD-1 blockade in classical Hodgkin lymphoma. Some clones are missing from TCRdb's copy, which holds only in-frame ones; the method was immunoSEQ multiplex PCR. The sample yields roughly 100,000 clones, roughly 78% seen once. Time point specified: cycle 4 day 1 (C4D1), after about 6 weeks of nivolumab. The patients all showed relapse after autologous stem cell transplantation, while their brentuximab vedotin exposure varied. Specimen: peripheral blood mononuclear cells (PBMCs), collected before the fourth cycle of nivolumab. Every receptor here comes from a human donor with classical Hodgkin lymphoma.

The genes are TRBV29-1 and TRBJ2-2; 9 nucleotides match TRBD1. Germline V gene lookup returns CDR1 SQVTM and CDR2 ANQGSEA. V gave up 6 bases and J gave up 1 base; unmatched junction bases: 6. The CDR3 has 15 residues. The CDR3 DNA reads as TGCAGCGTGGGTGGGGACAGGGAGAACACCGGGGAGCTGTTTTTT. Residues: CSVGGDRENTGELFF.

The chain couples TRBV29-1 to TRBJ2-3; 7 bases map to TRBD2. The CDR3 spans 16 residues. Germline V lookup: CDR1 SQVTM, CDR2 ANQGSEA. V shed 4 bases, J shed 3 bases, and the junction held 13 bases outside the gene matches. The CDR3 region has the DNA TGCAGCGTTGTGTCCTTCGCGGGAGTTTCGACAGATACGCAGTATTTT. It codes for CSVVSFAGVSTDTQYF.

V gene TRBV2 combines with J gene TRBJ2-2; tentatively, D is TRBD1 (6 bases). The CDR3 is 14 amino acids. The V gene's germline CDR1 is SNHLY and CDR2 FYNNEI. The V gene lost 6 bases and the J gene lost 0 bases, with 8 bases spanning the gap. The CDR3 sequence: CASRDRTNTGELFF. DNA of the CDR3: TGTGCCAGCAGGGACAGAACGAACACCGGGGAGCTGTTTTTT.

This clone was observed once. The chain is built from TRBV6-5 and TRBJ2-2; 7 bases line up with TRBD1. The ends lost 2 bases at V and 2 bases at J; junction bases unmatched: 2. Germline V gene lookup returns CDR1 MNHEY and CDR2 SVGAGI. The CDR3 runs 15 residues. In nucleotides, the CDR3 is TGTGCCAGCAGTTACAGGGACAGAAACACCGGGGAGCTGTTTTTT. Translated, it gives CASSYRDRNTGELFF.

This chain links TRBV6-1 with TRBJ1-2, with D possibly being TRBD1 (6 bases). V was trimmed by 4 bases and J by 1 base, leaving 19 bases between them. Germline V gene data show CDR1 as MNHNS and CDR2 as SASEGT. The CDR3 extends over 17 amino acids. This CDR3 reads CASSVRPQGSYNYGYTF. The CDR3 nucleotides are TGTGCCAGCAGTGTTCGCCCTCAGGGGTCTTATAACTATGGCTACACCTTC.

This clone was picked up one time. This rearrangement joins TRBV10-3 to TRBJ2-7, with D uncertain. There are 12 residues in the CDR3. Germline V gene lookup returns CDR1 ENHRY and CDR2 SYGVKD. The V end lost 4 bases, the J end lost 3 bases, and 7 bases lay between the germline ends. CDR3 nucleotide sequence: TGTGCCATCAGTGCCCCGAGCTACGAGCAGTACTTC. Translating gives CAISAPSYEQYF.

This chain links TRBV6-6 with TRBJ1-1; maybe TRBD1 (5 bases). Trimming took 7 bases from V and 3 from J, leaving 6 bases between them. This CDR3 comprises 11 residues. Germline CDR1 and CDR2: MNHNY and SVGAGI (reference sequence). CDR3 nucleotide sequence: TGTGCCAGCATACAGGACACTGAAGCTTTCTTT. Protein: CASIQDTEAFF.

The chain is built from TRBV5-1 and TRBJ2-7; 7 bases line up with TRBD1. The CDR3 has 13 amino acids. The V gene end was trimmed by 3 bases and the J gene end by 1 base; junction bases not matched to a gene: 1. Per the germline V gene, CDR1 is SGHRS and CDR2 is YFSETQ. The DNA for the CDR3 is TGCGCCAGCAGCTCGACAGGGTCCTACGAGCAGTACTTC. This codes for CASSSTGSYEQYF.

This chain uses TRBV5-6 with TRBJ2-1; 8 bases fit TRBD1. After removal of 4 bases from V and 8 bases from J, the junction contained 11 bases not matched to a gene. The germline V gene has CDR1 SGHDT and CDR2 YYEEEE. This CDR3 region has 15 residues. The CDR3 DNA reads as TGTGCCAGCAGCCCGACAGGGGTAAAGGTCGATGAGCAGTTCTTC. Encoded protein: CASSPTGVKVDEQFF.